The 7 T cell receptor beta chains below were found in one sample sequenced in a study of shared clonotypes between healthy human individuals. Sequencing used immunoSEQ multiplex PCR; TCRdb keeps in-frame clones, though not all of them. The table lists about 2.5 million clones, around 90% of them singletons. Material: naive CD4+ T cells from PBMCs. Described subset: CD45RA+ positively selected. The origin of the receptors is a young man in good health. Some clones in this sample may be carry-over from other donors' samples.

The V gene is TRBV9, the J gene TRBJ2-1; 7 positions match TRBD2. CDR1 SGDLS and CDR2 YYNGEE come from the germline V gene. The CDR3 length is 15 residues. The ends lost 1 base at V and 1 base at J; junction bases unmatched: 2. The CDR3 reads CASSVRLASYNEQFF. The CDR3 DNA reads TGTGCCAGCAGCGTAAGACTAGCTTCCTACAATGAGCAGTTCTTC.

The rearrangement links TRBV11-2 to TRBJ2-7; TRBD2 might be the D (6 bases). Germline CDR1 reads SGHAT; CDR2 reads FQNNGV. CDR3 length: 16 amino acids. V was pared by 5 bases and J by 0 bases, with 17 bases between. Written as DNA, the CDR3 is TGTGCCAGCAGCACAACCTTAGCGGCTTCCTCCTACGAGCAGTACTTC. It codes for CASSTTLAASSYEQYF.

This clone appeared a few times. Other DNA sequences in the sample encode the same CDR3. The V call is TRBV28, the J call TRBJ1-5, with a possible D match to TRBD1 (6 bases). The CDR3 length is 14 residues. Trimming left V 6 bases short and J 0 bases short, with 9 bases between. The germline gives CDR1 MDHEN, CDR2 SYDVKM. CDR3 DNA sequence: TGTGCCAGCAGGCAGGGGAATAGCAATCAGCCCCAGCATTTT. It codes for CASRQGNSNQPQHF.

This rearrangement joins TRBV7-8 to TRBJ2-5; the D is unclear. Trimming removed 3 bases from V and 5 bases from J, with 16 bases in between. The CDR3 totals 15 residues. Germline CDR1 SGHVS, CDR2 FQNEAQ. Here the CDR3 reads CASSLVRPPGETQYF. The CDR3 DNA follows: TGTGCCAGCAGCTTGGTGAGGCCACCGGGTGAGACCCAGTACTTC. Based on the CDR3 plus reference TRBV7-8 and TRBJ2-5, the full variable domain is GAGVSQSPRYKVAKRGQDVALRCDPISGHVSLFWYQQALGQGPEFLTYFQNEAQLDKSGLPSDRFFAERPEGSVSTLKIQRTQQEDSAVYLCASSLVRPPGETQYFGPGTRLLVL.

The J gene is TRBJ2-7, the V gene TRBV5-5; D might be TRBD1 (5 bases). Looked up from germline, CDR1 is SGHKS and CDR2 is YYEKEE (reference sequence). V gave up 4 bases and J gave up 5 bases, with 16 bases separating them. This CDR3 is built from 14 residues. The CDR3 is CASSPLPGLHEQYF. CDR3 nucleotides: TGTGCCAGCAGCCCCCTGCCAGGGCTCCACGAGCAGTACTTC.

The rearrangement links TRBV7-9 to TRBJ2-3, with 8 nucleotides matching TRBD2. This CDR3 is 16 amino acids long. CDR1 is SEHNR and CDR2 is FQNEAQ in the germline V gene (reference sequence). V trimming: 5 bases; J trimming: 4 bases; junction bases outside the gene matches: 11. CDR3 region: CASSLRTSTNADTQYF. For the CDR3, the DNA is TGTGCCAGCAGCCTGAGGACTAGCACCAACGCAGATACGCAGTATTTT.

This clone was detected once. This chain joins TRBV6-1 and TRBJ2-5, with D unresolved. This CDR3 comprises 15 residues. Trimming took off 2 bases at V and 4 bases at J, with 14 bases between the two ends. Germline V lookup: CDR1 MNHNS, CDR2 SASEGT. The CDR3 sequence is CASSELWGNPETQYF. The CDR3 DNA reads TGTGCCAGCAGTGAATTGTGGGGAAACCCAGAGACCCAGTACTTC.